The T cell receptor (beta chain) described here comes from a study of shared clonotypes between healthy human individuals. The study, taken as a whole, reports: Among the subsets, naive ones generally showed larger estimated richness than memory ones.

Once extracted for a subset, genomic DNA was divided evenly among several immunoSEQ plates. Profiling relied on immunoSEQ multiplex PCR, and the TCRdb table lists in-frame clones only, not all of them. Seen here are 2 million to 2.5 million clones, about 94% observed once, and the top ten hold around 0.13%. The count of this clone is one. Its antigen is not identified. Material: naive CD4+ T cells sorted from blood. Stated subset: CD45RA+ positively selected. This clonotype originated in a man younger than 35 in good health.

The CDR3 loop is CASSKDRVGGTEAFF. The CDR3 coding sequence is TGTGCCAGCAGCAAAGACAGGGTAGGGGGCACTGAAGCTTTCTTT. The J gene is TRBJ1-1, the V gene TRBV5-4; 7 nucleotides line up with TRBD1. The CDR3 loop spans 15 amino acids. The junction had 10 bases not matched to a gene; V was cut back by 4 bases and J by 4 bases. The germline V gene has CDR1 SGHNT and CDR2 YYREEE (reference sequence).